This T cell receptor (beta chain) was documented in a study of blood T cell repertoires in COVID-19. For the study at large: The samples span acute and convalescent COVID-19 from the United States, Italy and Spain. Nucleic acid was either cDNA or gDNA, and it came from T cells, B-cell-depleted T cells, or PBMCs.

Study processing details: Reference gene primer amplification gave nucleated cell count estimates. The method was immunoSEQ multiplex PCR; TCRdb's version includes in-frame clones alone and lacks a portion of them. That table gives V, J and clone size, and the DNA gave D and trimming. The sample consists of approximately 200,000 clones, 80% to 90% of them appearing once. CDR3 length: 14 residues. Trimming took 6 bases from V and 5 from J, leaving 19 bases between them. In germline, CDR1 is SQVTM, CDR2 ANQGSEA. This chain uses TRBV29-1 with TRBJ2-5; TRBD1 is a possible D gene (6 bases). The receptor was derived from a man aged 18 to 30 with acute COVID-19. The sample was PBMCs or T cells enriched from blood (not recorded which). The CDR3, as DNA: TGCAGCGTAGCCAGAGTGACAGGTCGGGAGACCCAGTACTTC. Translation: CSVARVTGRETQYF.